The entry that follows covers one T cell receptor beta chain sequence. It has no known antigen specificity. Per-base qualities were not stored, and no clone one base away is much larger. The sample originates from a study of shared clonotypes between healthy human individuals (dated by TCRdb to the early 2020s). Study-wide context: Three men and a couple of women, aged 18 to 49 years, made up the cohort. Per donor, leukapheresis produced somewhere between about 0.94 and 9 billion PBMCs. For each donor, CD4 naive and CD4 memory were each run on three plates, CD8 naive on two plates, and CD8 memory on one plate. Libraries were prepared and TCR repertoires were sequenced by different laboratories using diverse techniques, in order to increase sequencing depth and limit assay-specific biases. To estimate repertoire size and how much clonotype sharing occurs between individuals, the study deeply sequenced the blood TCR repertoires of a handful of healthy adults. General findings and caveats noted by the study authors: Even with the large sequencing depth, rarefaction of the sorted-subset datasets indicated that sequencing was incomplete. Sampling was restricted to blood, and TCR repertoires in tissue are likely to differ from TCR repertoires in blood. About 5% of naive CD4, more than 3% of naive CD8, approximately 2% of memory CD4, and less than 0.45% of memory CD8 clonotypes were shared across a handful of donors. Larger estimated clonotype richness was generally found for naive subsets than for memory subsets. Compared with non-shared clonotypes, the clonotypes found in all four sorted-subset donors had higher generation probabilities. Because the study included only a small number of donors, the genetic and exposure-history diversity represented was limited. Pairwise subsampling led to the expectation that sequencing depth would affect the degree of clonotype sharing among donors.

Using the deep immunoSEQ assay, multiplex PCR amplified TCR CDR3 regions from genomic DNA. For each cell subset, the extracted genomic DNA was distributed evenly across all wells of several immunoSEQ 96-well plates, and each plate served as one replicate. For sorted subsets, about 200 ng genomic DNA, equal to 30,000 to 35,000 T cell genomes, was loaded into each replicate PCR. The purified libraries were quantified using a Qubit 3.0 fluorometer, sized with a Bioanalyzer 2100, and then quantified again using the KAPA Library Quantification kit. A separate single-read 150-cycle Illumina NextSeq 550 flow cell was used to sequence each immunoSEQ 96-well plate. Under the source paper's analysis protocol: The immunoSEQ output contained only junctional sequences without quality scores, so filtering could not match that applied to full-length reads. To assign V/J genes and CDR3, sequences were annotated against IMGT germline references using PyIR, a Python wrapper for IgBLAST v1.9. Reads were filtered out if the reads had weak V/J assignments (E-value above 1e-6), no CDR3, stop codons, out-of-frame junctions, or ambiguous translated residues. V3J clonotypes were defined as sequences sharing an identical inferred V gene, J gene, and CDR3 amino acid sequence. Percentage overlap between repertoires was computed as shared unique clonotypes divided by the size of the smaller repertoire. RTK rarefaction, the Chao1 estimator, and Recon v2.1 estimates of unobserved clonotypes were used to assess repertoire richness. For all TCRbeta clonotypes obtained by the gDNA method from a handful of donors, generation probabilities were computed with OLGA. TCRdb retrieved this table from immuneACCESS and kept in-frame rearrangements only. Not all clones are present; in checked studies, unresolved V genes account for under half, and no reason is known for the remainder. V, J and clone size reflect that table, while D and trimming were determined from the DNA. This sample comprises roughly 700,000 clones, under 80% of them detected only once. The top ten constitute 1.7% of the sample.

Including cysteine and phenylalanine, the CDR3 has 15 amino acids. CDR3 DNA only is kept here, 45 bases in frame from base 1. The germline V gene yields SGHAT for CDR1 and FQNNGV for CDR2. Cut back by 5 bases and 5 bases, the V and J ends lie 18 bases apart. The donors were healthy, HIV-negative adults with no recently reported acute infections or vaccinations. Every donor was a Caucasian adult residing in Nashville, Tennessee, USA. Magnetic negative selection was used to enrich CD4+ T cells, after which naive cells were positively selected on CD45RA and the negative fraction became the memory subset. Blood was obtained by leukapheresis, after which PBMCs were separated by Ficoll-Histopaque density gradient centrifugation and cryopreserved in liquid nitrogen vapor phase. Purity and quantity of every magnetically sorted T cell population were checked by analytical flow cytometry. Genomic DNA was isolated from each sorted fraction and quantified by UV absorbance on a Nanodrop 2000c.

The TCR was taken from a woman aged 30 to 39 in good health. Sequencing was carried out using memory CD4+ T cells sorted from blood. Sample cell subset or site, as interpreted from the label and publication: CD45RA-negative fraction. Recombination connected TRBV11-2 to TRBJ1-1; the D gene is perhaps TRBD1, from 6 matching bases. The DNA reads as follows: TGTGCCAGCAGCCCTCTGAGGGGGGCGCGGACTGAAGCTTTCTTT. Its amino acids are CASSPLRGARTEAFF.